The T cell receptor (beta chain) under discussion was sequenced for a study of early T cells in non-severe SARS-CoV-2 infection. On the study more broadly: Chains were unpaired, as sequencing was done on bulk RNA from unsorted whole blood.

This CDR3 contains 13 residues. Germline CDR1 and CDR2: LGHDT and YNNKEL (reference sequence). Trimming took off 4 bases at V and 8 bases at J, with 14 bases between the two ends. Unique molecular identifiers were added to individual cDNA molecules. In TCRdb, the 5' RACE reads were re-called with MiXCR into one record per CDR3 protein. The sample holds about 52,000 distinct CDR3 sequences, roughly 11% seen once. Study-wide findings and caveats: Missing private and CD4 specificities, VDJdb matching favored anti-spike CD8 responses.

Details on this clonotype: Its antigen is unknown.

This TCR derives from an adult who was a healthcare worker with PCR-confirmed SARS-CoV-2 infection or an uninfected control (not recorded which). Sequencing was carried out using whole blood. The chain combines TRBV3-1 with TRBJ1-2, with D perhaps matching TRBD1 (6 bases). The CDR3 protein is CASSLLTGSGYTF. As DNA, the CDR3 is TGTGCCAGCAGCCTACTCACAGGGTCCGGCTACACCTTC.